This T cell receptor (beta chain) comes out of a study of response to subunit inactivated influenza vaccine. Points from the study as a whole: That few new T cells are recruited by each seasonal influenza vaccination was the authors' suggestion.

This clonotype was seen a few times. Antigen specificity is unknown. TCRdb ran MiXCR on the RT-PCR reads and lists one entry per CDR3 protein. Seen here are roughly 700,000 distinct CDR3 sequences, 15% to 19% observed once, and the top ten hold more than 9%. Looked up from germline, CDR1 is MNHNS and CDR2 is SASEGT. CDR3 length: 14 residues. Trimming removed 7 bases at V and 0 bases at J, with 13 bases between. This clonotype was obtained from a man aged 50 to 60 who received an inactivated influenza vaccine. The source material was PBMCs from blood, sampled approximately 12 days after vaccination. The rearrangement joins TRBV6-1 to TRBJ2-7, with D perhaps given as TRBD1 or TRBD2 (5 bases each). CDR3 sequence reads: CASTGTVSSYEQYF. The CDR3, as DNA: TGTGCCAGCACTGGGACGGTTAGCTCCTACGAGCAGTACTTC.